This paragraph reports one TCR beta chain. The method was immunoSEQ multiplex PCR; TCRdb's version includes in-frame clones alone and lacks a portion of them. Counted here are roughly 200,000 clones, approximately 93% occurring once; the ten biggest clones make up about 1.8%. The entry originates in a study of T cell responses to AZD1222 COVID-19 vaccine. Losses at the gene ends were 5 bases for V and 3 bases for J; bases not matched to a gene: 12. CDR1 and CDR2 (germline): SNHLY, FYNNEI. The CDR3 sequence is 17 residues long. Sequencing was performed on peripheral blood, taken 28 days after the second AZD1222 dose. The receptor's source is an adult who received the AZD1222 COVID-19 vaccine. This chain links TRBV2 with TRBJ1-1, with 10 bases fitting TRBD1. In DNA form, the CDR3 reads TGTGCCAGCAGTTCCCCTTTTGACAGGGGGCTTGACACTGAAGCTTTCTTT. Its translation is CASSSPFDRGLDTEAFF. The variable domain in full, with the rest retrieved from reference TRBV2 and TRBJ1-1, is EPEVTQTPSHQVTQMGQEVILRCVPISNHLYFYWYRQILGQKVEFLVSFYNNEISEKSEIFDDQFSVERPDGSNFTLKIRSTKLEDSAMYFCASSSPFDRGLDTEAFFGQGTRLTVV.